This TCR beta chain was recorded in a study of brain T cells in children with intractable seizures. Of note for this clone: Antigen unknown.

Assay used: immunoSEQ multiplex PCR; TCRdb lists only in-frame clones, some missing. The table lists about 340,000 clones, 93% of them singletons. The time point here: blood from clinic visit 5 months post-surgery; TSC patient then seizure free. Sequencing was limited to surgery cases with top T cell transcript signatures in brain tissue. Pre-surgery treatment included at least one anti-epileptic drug. Overall study findings and caveats: Clones missing pre-surgery may reflect undersampling of that blood sample. Patients' HCMV serostatus was unknown; virus specificity rests on CDR3 similarity alone.

The TCR was taken from a boy younger than two with tuberous sclerosis and intractable seizures. Here the sequenced sample was peripheral blood, taken more than 4 months after surgery.

The CDR3 DNA sequence: TGTGCCAGCAGTTACTCATATCGGAGCGGGAGGGATGAGCAGTTCTTC. Amino acid sequence: CASSYSYRSGRDEQFF. This chain links TRBV6-5 with TRBJ2-1; TRBD2 matches 10 bases. The CDR3 totals 16 residues. The V gene end was trimmed by 0 bases and the J gene end by 8 bases; junction bases not matched to a gene: 7. CDR1 and CDR2 from the germline V gene are MNHEY and SVGAGI.